The present entry profiles one T cell receptor (beta chain) with its context. Its antigen is not identified. TCRdb's copy holds only in-frame clones and misses some; the assay was immunoSEQ multiplex PCR. Of around 70,000 clones listed, roughly four fifths are singletons. The sample comes from a study of OX40 agonist ivuxolimab in advanced cancers. Overall study: Participants, 65% to 85% male, averaged roughly 55 years of age, ranging from roughly 23 to 80. Under the entry rules, prior anti-PD-1, anti-PD-L1 or anti-CTLA-4 therapy was allowed, and 40% had some. Broader study findings: Nonresponders included some who also had low normalized T-cell clonal expansion. Blood T cells, both CD4+ and CD8+, expanded clonally by week 6 at 0.1 to 3.0 mg/kg.

The CDR3 extends over 15 amino acids. The ends were cut back, 1 base at V and 0 bases at J, with 7 bases in the middle. Looked up from germline, CDR1 is KGHSH and CDR2 is LQKENI. The sample in question was CD4+ or CD8+ T cells sorted from blood, obtained in a trial of the OX40 agonist ivuxolimab. The TCR originated in an adult with an advanced solid tumor such as melanoma, head and neck, liver or kidney cancer. The V gene is TRBV18, the J gene TRBJ1-3; D call uncertain. For the CDR3, the DNA is TGTGCCAGCTCACCACAGACCAACTCTGGAAACACCATATATTTT. Encoded protein: CASSPQTNSGNTIYF.